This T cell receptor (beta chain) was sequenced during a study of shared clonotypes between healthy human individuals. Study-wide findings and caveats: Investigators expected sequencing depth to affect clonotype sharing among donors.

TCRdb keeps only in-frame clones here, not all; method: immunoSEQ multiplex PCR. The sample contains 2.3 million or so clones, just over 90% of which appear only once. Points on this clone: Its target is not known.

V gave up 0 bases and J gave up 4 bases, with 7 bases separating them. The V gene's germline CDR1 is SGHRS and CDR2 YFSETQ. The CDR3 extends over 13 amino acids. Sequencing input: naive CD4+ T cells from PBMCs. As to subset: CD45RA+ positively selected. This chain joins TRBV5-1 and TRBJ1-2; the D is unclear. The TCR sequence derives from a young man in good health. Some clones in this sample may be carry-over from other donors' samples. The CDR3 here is CASSLDLGYGYTF. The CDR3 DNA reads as TGCGCCAGCAGCTTGGATCTTGGCTATGGCTACACCTTC.